The present TCR beta chain was sequenced within a study of cytomegalovirus exposure and HLA in healthy donors. Findings and limits, study-wide: Differences between HLA loci emerged in a later analysis of TCR association rates, with DRB1 most and HLA-C fewest. Productive status was seen about 87% or about 30% of the time for most TCR beta V segments in an earlier analysis. A few chains linked to CMV were shown in vitro to be specific for CMV antigens.

CDR1 SEHNR and CDR2 FQNEAQ come from the germline V gene (reference sequence). Trimming stripped 4 bases from V and 7 bases from J, with 10 bases between. The CDR3 extends over 12 amino acids. This PCR relied on a set of 60 Vbeta primers and 13 Jbeta primers. The protocol was immunoSEQ multiplex PCR, while the TCRdb copy is restricted to in-frame clones and leaves out a portion. The sample holds around 91,000 clones, 60% to 80% seen once. Concerning this clone: Its matching antigen is unknown.

The receptor was derived from a man aged 60-69 years in good health and CMV-seronegative. The sequencing sample was made of PBMCs. The J gene is TRBJ1-2, the V gene TRBV7-9, with D perhaps TRBD1 (6 bases). In nucleotides, the CDR3 is TGTGCCAGCAGCTACACAGGGACTGGCTACACCTTC. The encoded protein is CASSYTGTGYTF. Looking up the rest from reference TRBV7-9 and TRBJ1-2 gives the full variable domain: DTGVSQNPRHKITKRGQNVTFRCDPISEHNRLYWYRQTLGQGPEFLTYFQNEAQLEKSRLLSDRFSAERPKGSFSTLEIQRTEQGDSAMYLCASSYTGTGYTFGSGTRLTVV.